Listed below are T cell receptor beta chains from one sample, sequenced in a study of blood T cell repertoires in COVID-19. Libraries were prepared by immunoSEQ multiplex PCR; TCRdb keeps only in-frame clonotypes and omits some of them. The table lists about 260,000 clones, nearly 90% of them singletons, with around 0.67% in the top ten. Sequencing was done on a sample of peripheral blood. These receptors were taken from a human donor in a cohort sampled during active COVID-19. The CDR3 runs from the conserved cysteine through the conserved F or W. D genes are given only for firm matches. A row's size may be missing; if present it is once, few, many or a size class.

J: TRBJ2-7; D: .; V: TRBV6-5; size: .; DNA: TGTGCCAGCAACTTTGATACCTACGAGCAGTACTTC; CDR3: CASNFDTYEQYF
J: TRBJ2-3; D: TRBD2; V: TRBV7-2; size: .; DNA: TGTGCCAGCAGCTTAGGCGGGGGGGAAACAGATACGCAGTATTTT; CDR3: CASSLGGGETDTQYF
J: TRBJ2-1; D: .; V: TRBV30; size: .; DNA: TGTGCCTGGAGGTGGGGGGACCTAAGCGTGTTCTTC; CDR3: CAWRWGDLSVFF
J: TRBJ1-5; D: .; V: TRBV5-8; size: .; DNA: TGTGCCAGCAGCTTGGTCTGGGGCAGGAGCGCTAGGCCCCAGCATTTT; CDR3: CASSLVWGRSARPQHF
J: TRBJ2-1; D: .; V: TRBV12-3/TRBV12-4; size: .; DNA: TGTGCCAGCAGTTTAGCGACTAGTTATGAGCAGTTCTTC; CDR3: CASSLATSYEQFF
J: TRBJ1-3; D: .; V: TRBV6-6; size: .; DNA: TGTGCCAGCAGTCCACAGGTCGGAAACACCATATATTTT; CDR3: CASSPQVGNTIYF
J: TRBJ2-1; D: .; V: TRBV5-1; size: .; DNA: TGCGCCAGCAGCCTCCGGTTCCTCGGCTCCTACAATGAGCAGTTCTTC; CDR3: CASSLRFLGSYNEQFF
J: TRBJ1-2; D: .; V: TRBV19; size: .; DNA: TGTGCCACTTGGGCCTTCTATGGCTACACCTTC; CDR3: CATWAFYGYTF
J: TRBJ1-6; D: .; V: TRBV11-3; size: .; DNA: TGTGCCAGCAGCCGTAAGCATTCACCCCTCCACTTT; CDR3: CASSRKHSPLHF
J: TRBJ2-7; D: .; V: TRBV9; size: .; DNA: TGTGCCAGCAGCGTAGATGGGTCGGAGAGCTCCTACGAGCAGTACTTC; CDR3: CASSVDGSESSYEQYF
J: TRBJ1-6; D: .; V: TRBV5-6; size: .; DNA: TGTGCCAGCAGCTTGTGGGGGGGCCTCTCCTATAATTCACCCCTCCACTTT; CDR3: CASSLWGGLSYNSPLHF
J: TRBJ2-2; D: .; V: TRBV29-1; size: .; DNA: TGCAGCGTTGGGGCACGGGGGCTGTTTTTT; CDR3: CSVGARGLFF
J: TRBJ1-1; D: TRBD1; V: TRBV11-3; size: .; DNA: TGTGCCAGCAGTTCTGGACAGGGGGCTGCTGCTTTCTTT; CDR3: CASSSGQGAAAFF
J: TRBJ1-1; D: .; V: TRBV20-1; size: .; DNA: TGCAGTGCCGTAAACTATGAAGCTTTCTTT; CDR3: CSAVNYEAFF
J: TRBJ2-6; D: TRBD2; V: TRBV7-6; size: .; DNA: TGTGCCAGCAGCTCACTAGCGGGAGGTGGGGCCAACGTCCTGACTTTC; CDR3: CASSSLAGGGANVLTF
J: TRBJ2-3; D: .; V: TRBV6-5; size: .; DNA: TGTGCCAGCAGCCTACAGGACCCCACAGATACGCAGTATTTT; CDR3: CASSLQDPTDTQYF
J: TRBJ1-4; D: .; V: TRBV5-6; size: .; DNA: TGTGCCAGCAGCTTGTACGGGGGAACTAATGAAAAACTGTTTTTT; CDR3: CASSLYGGTNEKLFF
J: TRBJ1-1; D: .; V: TRBV20-1; size: .; DNA: TGCAGTGCTAGTTTGCGGGGGATGAACACTGAAGCTTTCTTT; CDR3: CSASLRGMNTEAFF
J: TRBJ1-2; D: TRBD1; V: TRBV5-4; size: .; DNA: TGTGCCAGCAGGACTGACAGGGGGGTTGTAGGCTACACCTTC; CDR3: CASRTDRGVVGYTF
J: TRBJ1-2; D: .; V: TRBV12-3/TRBV12-4; size: .; DNA: TGTGCCAGCAGCCAGACAGTCAACTATGGCTACACCTTC; CDR3: CASSQTVNYGYTF
J: TRBJ1-1; D: TRBD1; V: TRBV7-3; size: few; DNA: TGTGCCAGCAGCTTAAATGGAGCCAGGGGGGACACTGAAGCTTTCTTT; CDR3: CASSLNGARGDTEAFF
J: TRBJ2-7; D: .; V: TRBV11-2; size: .; DNA: TGTGCCAGCAGCTTACAGGGACTCGTGTCCTACGAGCAGTACTTC; CDR3: CASSLQGLVSYEQYF
J: TRBJ2-7; D: TRBD2; V: TRBV6-5; size: .; DNA: TGTGCCAGCAGACTAGCCGGGGGGGGCGACGAGCAGTACTTC; CDR3: CASRLAGGGDEQYF
J: TRBJ2-3; D: TRBD2; V: TRBV5-1; size: .; DNA: TGCGCCAGCAGCTTAACCAATCCGCTAGCGGGAGGCAGCACAGATACGCAGTATTTT; CDR3: CASSLTNPLAGGSTDTQYF
J: TRBJ1-5; D: TRBD1; V: TRBV10-3; size: .; DNA: TGTGCCACGTGGTCGACAGGGGTTAATCAGCCCCAGCATTTT; CDR3: CATWSTGVNQPQHF
J: TRBJ2-2; D: .; V: TRBV5-1; size: .; DNA: TGCGCCAGCAGCTTGGGACAGACTAGGAACACCGGGGAGCTGTTTTTT; CDR3: CASSLGQTRNTGELFF